The clone carrying this TCR beta chain was recorded a few times. Its antigen remains unidentified. The data belong to a study of cytomegalovirus exposure and HLA in healthy donors. Study-wide findings and caveats: The study carried out a later analysis of TCR beta sequences. It associated around 17,000 of them with specific HLA alleles at a false discovery rate of 0.05.

Germline assignment: CDR1 MGHRA and CDR2 YSYEKL. This CDR3 spans 15 amino acids. The V gene lost 0 bases and the J gene lost 3 bases, with 10 bases spanning the gap. Primers: 60 Vbeta forward and 13 Jbeta reverse. Method: immunoSEQ multiplex PCR; TCRdb's copy keeps in-frame clones and lacks some. The sample shows 150,000 to 180,000 clones, 80% of them seen only once. The origin of this receptor is a woman aged 40 to 49 in good health and CMV-seropositive. The chain recombines TRBV4-1 with TRBJ2-3; D is unresolved. Sequencing was carried out using PBMCs. CDR3 in DNA: TGCGCCAGCAGCCAAGAACCCCGGCGGACAGATACGCAGTATTTT. Translation: CASSQEPRRTDTQYF.